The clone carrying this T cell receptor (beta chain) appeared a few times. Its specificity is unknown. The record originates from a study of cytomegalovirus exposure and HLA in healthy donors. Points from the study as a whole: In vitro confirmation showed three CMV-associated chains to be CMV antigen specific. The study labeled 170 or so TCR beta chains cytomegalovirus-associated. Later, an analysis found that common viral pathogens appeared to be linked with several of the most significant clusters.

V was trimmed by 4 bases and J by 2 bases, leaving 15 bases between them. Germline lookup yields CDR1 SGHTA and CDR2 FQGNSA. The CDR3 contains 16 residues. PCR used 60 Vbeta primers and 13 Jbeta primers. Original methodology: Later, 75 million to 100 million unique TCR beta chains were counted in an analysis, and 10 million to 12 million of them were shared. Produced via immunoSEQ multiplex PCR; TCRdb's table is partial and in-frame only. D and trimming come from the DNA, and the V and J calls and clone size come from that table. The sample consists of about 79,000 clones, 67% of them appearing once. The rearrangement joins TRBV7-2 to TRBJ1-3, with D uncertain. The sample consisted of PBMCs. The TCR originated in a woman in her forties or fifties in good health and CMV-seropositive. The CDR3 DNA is TGTGCCAGCAGCTCGCCCGGGTCTACCCCTGGAAACACCATATATTTT. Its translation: CASSSPGSTPGNTIYF. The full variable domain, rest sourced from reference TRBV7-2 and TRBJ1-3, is GAGVSQSPSNKVTEKGKDVELRCDPISGHTALYWYRQSLGQGLEFLIYFQGNSAPDKSGLPSDRFSAERTGGSVSTLTIQRTQQEDSAVYLCASSSPGSTPGNTIYFGEGSWLTVV.